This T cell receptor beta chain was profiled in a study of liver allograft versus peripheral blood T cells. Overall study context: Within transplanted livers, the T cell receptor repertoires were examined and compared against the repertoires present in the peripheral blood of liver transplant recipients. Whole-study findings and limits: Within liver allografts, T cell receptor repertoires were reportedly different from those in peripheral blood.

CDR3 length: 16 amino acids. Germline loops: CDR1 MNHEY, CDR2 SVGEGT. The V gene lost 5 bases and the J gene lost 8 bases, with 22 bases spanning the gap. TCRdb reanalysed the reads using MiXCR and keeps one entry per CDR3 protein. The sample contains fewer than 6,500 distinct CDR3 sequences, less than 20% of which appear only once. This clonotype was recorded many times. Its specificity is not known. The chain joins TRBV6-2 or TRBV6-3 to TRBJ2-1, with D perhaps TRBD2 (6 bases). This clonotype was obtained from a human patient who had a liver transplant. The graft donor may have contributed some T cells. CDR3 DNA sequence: TGTGCCAGCAGTCAACCCCGCGGGGCGGGAATGGATGAGCAGTTCTTC. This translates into CASSQPRGAGMDEQFF.